Listed below are T cell receptor beta chains from one sample, sequenced in a study of control samples from healthy donors and cancer patients. Only in-frame clones appear in the TCRdb table, and some are missing; sequencing was by immunoSEQ multiplex PCR. Its clone listing holds approximately 190,000 clones. The sample taken for sequencing was blood. The receptor set was obtained from a woman under 40 in good health. Both conserved end residues are part of each CDR3.

CASSLLNTEAFF	TRBV5-1	TRBJ1-1
CASRSSWGNSPLHF	TRBV5-4	TRBJ1-6
CASSRRGAGNNEQFF	TRBV6-5	TRBJ2-1
CASAKGTDGELFF	TRBV12-5	TRBJ2-2
CASSYSRVMNTEAFF	TRBV6-5	TRBJ1-1
CASSLDRITF	TRBV5-6	TRBJ1-2
CAISESHLRPGELFF	TRBV10-3	TRBJ2-2
CASFRGGPTYNEQFF	TRBV27	TRBJ2-1
CASSLNPGFNTEAFF	TRBV7-2	TRBJ1-1
CASSRNNSPLHF	TRBV4-1	TRBJ1-6
CASSYSSGDGQPQHF	TRBV6-5	TRBJ1-5
CASSPLDRAAYNEQFF	TRBV18	TRBJ2-1
CASSEVGVGNTIYF	TRBV2	TRBJ1-3
CSVFGLSSYNEQFF	TRBV29-1	TRBJ2-1
CASSPEMGEQFF	TRBV18	TRBJ2-1
CASSVDSGSYNSPLHF	TRBV6-1	TRBJ1-6
CASCPGANTEAFF	TRBV19	TRBJ1-1
CASSSVWEKLFF	TRBV7-9	TRBJ1-4
CSVGPGNGADTQYF	TRBV29-1	TRBJ2-3
CASSEDPLLANEQFF	TRBV6-1	TRBJ2-1
CATSRDRGLGNQPQHF	TRBV19	TRBJ1-5
CASSQGQGTYNEQFF	TRBV3-1/TRBV3-2	TRBJ2-1
CASTEIRVSGANVLTF	TRBV6-1	TRBJ2-6
CASSPPGGLLYNEQFF	TRBV3-1/TRBV3-2	TRBJ2-1
CATQLLPNSPLHF	TRBV4-1	TRBJ1-6
CASRDDLAEAFF	TRBV2	TRBJ1-1
CASSQDPGSVGSYGYTF	TRBV4-1	TRBJ1-2
CASSTGTGVF	TRBV2	TRBJ1-2
CASSSRGMNTEAFF	TRBV11-1	TRBJ1-1
CASSPGTNTGELFF	TRBV5-1	TRBJ2-2
CASSPGTGSRAQHF	TRBV2	TRBJ1-5
CASTRFPGTDNEQFF	TRBV9	TRBJ2-1
CASSQVGQGYGYTF	TRBV4-1	TRBJ1-2
CASSQVVQGNQPQHF	TRBV4-1	TRBJ1-5
CASSFPGVDEQYF	TRBV11-2	TRBJ2-7
CASSKFERGQSETQYF	TRBV2	TRBJ2-5
CASSEAGTGGNTQYF	TRBV6-1	TRBJ2-3
CASVNHPHPTGNEKLFF	TRBV7-2	TRBJ1-4
CASSSHRDSNGYTF	TRBV13	TRBJ1-2
CASSTNSPQETQYF	TRBV5-1	TRBJ2-5
CASSVVSGNSYNEQFF	TRBV9	TRBJ2-1
CASSRSTDTQYF	TRBV12-1	TRBJ2-3
CASSKPPGQWAGNTIYF	TRBV7-2	TRBJ1-3
CASSSGSTDTQYF	TRBV5-1	TRBJ2-3
CASSPLAGGNTGELFF	TRBV4-2	TRBJ2-2